The 25 T cell receptor beta chains below all came from one sample that was sequenced in a study of blood T cell repertoires in COVID-19. Clones were read by immunoSEQ multiplex PCR, and TCRdb kept only the in-frame ones, dropping some. The top ten clones hold roughly 36% of a sample with roughly 70,000 clones, about three quarters of them seen once. The sequenced sample was peripheral blood. These receptors were collected from a woman in her seventies with acute or convalescent COVID-19.

This clone showed up just once. The chain employs TRBV19 and TRBJ1-4; 9 bases are shared with TRBD1. CDR1 and CDR2 from the germline V gene are LNHDA and SQIVND (reference sequence). The ends lost 4 bases at V and 7 bases at J; junction bases unmatched: 7. This CDR3 spans 15 amino acids. The CDR3 nucleotides are TGTGCCAGTAGTACCGCGACAGGGGGAGGTGAAAAACTGTTTTTT. Translated: CASSTATGGGEKLFF.

In this sample, this clone turned up a few times. The V gene is TRBV12-3 or TRBV12-4, the J gene TRBJ1-1; weak D call: TRBD1 (5 bases). V dropped 6 bases and J dropped 1 base, with 9 bases sitting between them. The CDR3 is 13 residues long. The CDR3 is CASSSGENTEAFF. CDR3 coding DNA: TGTGCCAGCAGCTCGGGGGAGAACACTGAAGCTTTCTTT.

This clone was seen more than once but under ten times. The chain joins TRBV19 to TRBJ1-1; 7 bases map to TRBD1. The CDR3 runs 16 residues. CDR1 is LNHDA, CDR2 SQIVND, per germline (reference sequence). V gave up 6 bases and J gave up 1 base; unmatched junction bases: 11. The CDR3 protein is CASRNQIQGRNTEAFF. CDR3 DNA sequence: TGTGCCAGTAGGAATCAGATACAGGGGAGGAACACTGAAGCTTTCTTT. Complete variable domain (other parts from reference TRBV19 and TRBJ1-1): DGGITQSPKYLFRKEGQNVTLSCEQNLNHDAMYWYRQDPGQGLRLIYYSQIVNDFQKGDIAEGYSVSREKKESFPLTVTSAQKNPTAFYLCASRNQIQGRNTEAFFGQGTRLTVV.

The genes are TRBV6-2 or TRBV6-3 and TRBJ2-3; a weak D match, TRBD2 (5 bases). The V and J ends lost 6 bases and 6 bases respectively, with 13 bases between them. Germline CDR1 is MNHEY and CDR2 is SVGEGT. The CDR3 is 13 amino acids. This CDR3 is CASSRTPRDTQYF. CDR3 nucleotides: TGTGCCAGCAGCCGGACTCCCAGGGATACGCAGTATTTT.

This clone came up many times. The chain couples TRBV2 to TRBJ2-1, with D tentatively TRBD2 (5 bases). The V gene lost 5 bases and the J gene lost 4 bases, with 21 bases spanning the gap. CDR3 size: 17 residues. The germline CDR1 and CDR2 sequences are SNHLY and FYNNEI. CDR3 DNA sequence: TGTGCCAGCAGTTTCTCCCCCTTAAGCGGACTTTACAATGAGCAGTTCTTC. Translation: CASSFSPLSGLYNEQFF.

V usage is TRBV20-1 and J usage is TRBJ2-3; 7 positions match TRBD1. The CDR3 runs to 19 residues. Germline lookup yields CDR1 DFQATT and CDR2 SNEGSKA (reference sequence). J was trimmed by 3 bases and V by 3 bases; bases with no gene match: 21. DNA for the CDR3: TGCAGTGCTAGTTTTTCTTCCCTCGGGCAGGGGGTGGGTACAGATACGCAGTATTTT. Protein: CSASFSSLGQGVGTDTQYF.

The CDR3 protein is CASSIVKTAGELFF. The DNA of the CDR3 is TGTGCCAGTAGTATAGTCAAGACAGCCGGGGAGCTGTTTTTT. The rearrangement joins TRBV19 to TRBJ2-2; possibly TRBD1 for D (5 bases). Trimming removed 1 base at V and 6 bases at J, with 9 bases between. Germline V gene data show CDR1 as LNHDA and CDR2 as SQIVND (reference sequence). The CDR3 runs to 14 residues. The full variable domain, completed using reference TRBV19 and TRBJ2-2, is DGGITQSPKYLFRKEGQNVTLSCEQNLNHDAMYWYRQDPGQGLRLIYYSQIVNDFQKGDIAEGYSVSREKKESFPLTVTSAQKNPTAFYLCASSIVKTAGELFFGEGSRLTVL.

The V call is TRBV5-4, the J call TRBJ1-1; possible D gene TRBD1, 5 bases. V lost 0 bases, J lost 3 bases, and 18 bases lay in between. Germline V gives CDR1 SGHNT, CDR2 YYREEE (reference sequence). The CDR3 consists of 17 residues. The CDR3 DNA is TGTGCCAGCAGCTTGGGAGGGACTCGACGGGGATACACTGAAGCTTTCTTT. Its protein is CASSLGGTRRGYTEAFF.

The chain links TRBV21-1 to TRBJ2-2; no DNA check was done on the table's D call, TRBD2. TRBV21-1 counts as a pseudogene. The CDR3 consists of 10 residues. The CDR3, as DNA: TGTGCCAGCTCTAACGGGGAGCTGTTTTTT. The encoded protein is CASSNGELFF.

J is TRBJ2-5 and V is TRBV5-1, with a possible D match to TRBD1 (5 bases). The CDR3 loop spans 14 amino acids. Germline V gene data show CDR1 as SGHRS and CDR2 as YFSETQ. V lost 0 bases to trimming and J lost 1 base, with 7 bases between them. CDR3 amino acids: CASSLVDSQETQYF. CDR3 nucleotide sequence: TGCGCCAGCAGCTTGGTCGACAGCCAAGAGACCCAGTACTTC.

The chain couples TRBV6-5 to TRBJ2-3, with D perhaps TRBD1 (6 bases). This CDR3 has 13 amino acids. Trimming took 6 bases from V and 0 from J, leaving 7 bases between them. Germline V gives CDR1 MNHEY, CDR2 SVGAGI. The CDR3 reads CASSGQSTDTQYF. CDR3 DNA: TGTGCCAGCAGCGGACAGAGCACAGATACGCAGTATTTT.

This clone was detected a few times. The chain employs TRBV6-5 and TRBJ1-6; no clear D gene. The CDR3 consists of 13 residues. Germline V gene data show CDR1 as MNHEY and CDR2 as SVGAGI. Trimming took 0 bases from V and 7 from J, leaving 4 bases between them. DNA of the CDR3: TGTGCCAGCAGTTACTCGCGGAATTCACCCCTCCACTTT. It translates to CASSYSRNSPLHF.

J is TRBJ2-7 and V is TRBV7-9; no clear D gene. V was pared by 2 bases and J by 0 bases, with 8 bases between. CDR1 and CDR2 (germline): SEHNR, FQNEAQ (reference sequence). The CDR3 has 14 amino acids. The CDR3 spells CASSLPGSSYEQYF. In nucleotides, the CDR3 is TGTGCCAGCAGCTTACCAGGCAGCTCCTACGAGCAGTACTTC.

This rearrangement joins TRBV5-8 to TRBJ2-3; D is undetermined. The CDR3 is made up of 14 amino acids. The germline V gene encodes CDR1 SGHTS and CDR2 YDEGEE. Trimming removed 1 base at V and 1 base at J, with 7 bases between. The CDR3 spells CASSLLGGTDTQYF. CDR3 bases: TGTGCCAGCAGCTTGCTGGGCGGCACAGATACGCAGTATTTT.

The chain links TRBV9 to TRBJ2-4; the D is unclear. This CDR3 region has 17 residues. CDR1 is SGDLS and CDR2 is YYNGEE in the germline V gene. V gave up 0 bases and J gave up 0 bases, with 13 bases separating them. The CDR3 DNA reads TGTGCCAGCAGCGTAGAACCGATATCACTAGCCAAAAACATTCAGTACTTC. It encodes CASSVEPISLAKNIQYF.

This clone was counted only a few times. The chain is built from TRBV2 and TRBJ2-2; 7 nucleotides align to TRBD1. Germline V gives CDR1 SNHLY, CDR2 FYNNEI. This CDR3 has 13 residues. The DNA for the CDR3 is TGTGCTTGGGACAGTTTTAACACCGGGGAGCTGTTTTTT. As protein: CAWDSFNTGELFF.

V usage is TRBV9 and J usage is TRBJ1-1; D is undetermined. The CDR3 spans 15 residues. Between the trimmed V and J ends, which lost 4 bases and 5 bases, there was a span of 18 bases. Germline loops: CDR1 SGDLS, CDR2 YYNGEE. CDR3 DNA: TGTGCCAGCAGCTTCGACACCGGAAAAAGGACTGAAGCTTTCTTT. Encoded protein: CASSFDTGKRTEAFF. The full variable domain, rest sourced from reference TRBV9 and TRBJ1-1, is DSGVTQTPKHLITATGQRVTLRCSPRSGDLSVYWYQQSLDQGLQFLIQYYNGEERAKGNILERFSAQQFPDLHSELNLSSLELGDSALYFCASSFDTGKRTEAFFGQGTRLTVV.

The chain recombines TRBV6-5 with TRBJ1-4, with D possibly TRBD1 on 6 matching bases. V lost 7 bases to trimming and J lost 5 bases, with 14 bases between them. Germline-derived CDR1 and CDR2 are MNHEY and SVGAGI. This CDR3 spans 14 amino acids. The CDR3 region is CASKRQVQNEKLFF. DNA for the CDR3: TGTGCCAGCAAGAGACAGGTCCAGAATGAAAAACTGTTTTTT.

The CDR3 spells CASSPTPSTLIHGYTF. In DNA, the CDR3 is TGTGCCAGCAGTCCCACCCCCTCGACACTCATCCATGGCTACACCTTC. The V call is TRBV27, the J call TRBJ1-2; D gene unclear. The CDR3 spans 16 residues. Germline V gene sequence: CDR1 MNHEY, CDR2 SMNVEV (reference sequence). V was cut by 5 bases and J by 6 bases, with 22 bases left in between.

The table lists this clone with a few counts. J is TRBJ2-7 and V is TRBV10-3; 7 bases match TRBD1. The junction had 12 bases not matched to a gene; V was cut back by 8 bases and J by 2 bases. CDR3 size: 15 residues. Germline V gene data show CDR1 as ENHRY and CDR2 as SYGVKD. DNA for the CDR3: TGTGCCATCCCCCCGGGTGACAGGGTGACCTACGAGCAGTACTTC. Its translation: CAIPPGDRVTYEQYF.

This chain uses TRBV7-3 with TRBJ1-2, with 9 bases aligning to TRBD1. Germline assignment: CDR1 SGHTA and CDR2 FQGTGA. Unmatched junction bases numbered 6, after V lost 8 bases and J lost 2 bases. The CDR3 contains 14 residues. In nucleotides, the CDR3 is TGTGCCAGCTCTCGGACAGGGGCAAACTATGGCTACACCTTC. Amino acids: CASSRTGANYGYTF.

This sequence joins TRBV2 and TRBJ1-6; 10 nucleotides line up with TRBD1. The V gene end was trimmed by 6 bases and the J gene end by 8 bases; junction bases not matched to a gene: 1. Germline loops: CDR1 SNHLY, CDR2 FYNNEI. The CDR3 extends over 13 amino acids. This CDR3 is CASRGQGHSPLHF. The CDR3 coding sequence is TGTGCCAGCAGGGGACAGGGGCATTCACCCCTCCACTTT.

The chain uses TRBV5-1 and TRBJ2-3, with TRBD1 as a possible D gene (6 bases). Germline CDR1 and CDR2: SGHRS and YFSETQ. The CDR3 runs to 14 residues. Trimming removed 5 bases from V and 2 bases from J, with 12 bases in between. In nucleotides, the CDR3 is TGCGCCAGCAGATCGGGACAAGACACAGATACGCAGTATTTT. Its protein is CASRSGQDTDTQYF.

The CDR3 spells CASSQDRLAPRTDTQYF. Written as DNA, the CDR3 is TGCGCCAGCAGCCAGGATCGACTAGCACCCCGCACAGATACGCAGTATTTT. The chain couples TRBV4-3 to TRBJ2-3, with 7 bases lining up with TRBD2. The CDR3 contains 17 residues. Germline V CDR1 and CDR2: LGHNA, YSLEER. After removal of 3 bases from V and 1 base from J, the junction contained 10 bases not matched to a gene.

This clone has a handful of counts. This sequence joins TRBV6-5 and TRBJ1-2; D gene uncertain. Looked up from germline, CDR1 is MNHEY and CDR2 is SVGAGI. The CDR3 is 12 residues long. Trimming removed 6 bases at V and 1 base at J, with 6 bases between. The CDR3 reads CASRGSNYGYTF. In nucleotides, the CDR3 is TGTGCCAGCAGGGGCAGTAACTATGGCTACACCTTC.